This T cell receptor beta chain was documented in a study of blood T cell repertoires in COVID-19. Study details: Samples came from the United States, Italy and Spain, spanning acute and convalescent COVID-19. In each case, the material was cDNA or gDNA derived from T cells, B-cell-depleted T cells, or PBMCs.

The V end was cut by 4 bases, the J end by 4 bases, with 8 bases between. The germline V gene has CDR1 SGHVS and CDR2 FNYEAQ. The CDR3 has 14 amino acids. Methods used by the authors: Estimation of nucleated cell counts was performed using reference gene primer amplification. Generated by immunoSEQ multiplex PCR, the TCRdb table keeps only in-frame clones and is missing some. V and J calls and clone size are those listed in that table; D and trimming were worked out from the DNA. The data show roughly 70,000 clones, about four fifths seen once. This clone has just a few counts. The chain links TRBV7-6 to TRBJ1-6; possible D gene TRBD1, 6 bases. This TCR was recovered from a woman aged 55-75 years with acute or convalescent COVID-19. The sample consisted of peripheral blood. For the CDR3, the DNA is TGTGCCAGCAGCTCGGACAGTTATAATTCACCCCTCCACTTT. It translates to CASSSDSYNSPLHF.